This T cell receptor (beta chain) comes out of a study of Ad26.COV2.S vaccination and SARS-CoV-2 variants. Unmatched junction bases numbered 3, after V lost 2 bases and J lost 5 bases. The CDR3 extends over 15 amino acids. CDR1 SGDLS and CDR2 YYNGEE come from the germline V gene. Specified treatment: 15 to 20 received Ad26.COV2.S at low or high dose, single or two shots; 5 received placebo; per-sample allocation not given. Samples analyzed were those drawn on day 63 after the first vaccine or placebo injection. In Boston, the donor was an adult between 18-55 years of age. Vaccine was an Ad26 vector expressing Wuhan-strain SARS-CoV-2 spike. Sequencing was performed with immunoSEQ multiplex PCR; in TCRdb, only in-frame clones are kept and a portion is missing. The data hold 350,000 to 500,000 clones, with roughly 88% observed a single time.

Sequenced here: peripheral blood, sampled in a trial of Ad26.COV2.S vaccine versus placebo. The gene calls are TRBV9 and TRBJ2-2, with 10 nucleotides matching TRBD2. The source is a person between 18 and 60 years old who received the Ad26.COV2.S COVID-19 vaccine or a placebo. In DNA form, the CDR3 reads TGTGCCAGCAGCGTCCTAGCGGGAGAGACCGGGGAGCTGTTTTTT. Translation gives CASSVLAGETGELFF.